This TCR beta chain was retrieved from a study of immune evolution from preneoplasia to lung adenocarcinoma. General study results and limits: Normal lung had the highest top T cell clone frequencies. KRAS-mutant nodules had the highest T cell clonality.

Generated by immunoSEQ multiplex PCR, the TCRdb table keeps only in-frame clones and is missing some. The sample has approximately 8,600 clones; roughly 80% are singletons. Germline V gene data show CDR1 as SGHDT and CDR2 as YYEEEE. V shed 4 bases, J shed 7 bases, and the junction held 11 bases outside the gene matches. CDR3 size: 15 residues. As regards this clone: Antigen: not known.

This sequence joins TRBV5-6 and TRBJ1-2; 9 bases agree with TRBD1. The source material was FFPE minimally invasive lung adenocarcinoma tissue. The clonotype originates from a donor of 70 years or more with lung adenocarcinoma. In DNA form, the CDR3 reads TGTGCCAGCAGCCCGGCAACAGGGGGCGGTTTTGGCTACACCTTC. Translating it yields CASSPATGGGFGYTF.